Below are 6 T cell receptor beta chains sequenced from a single sample in a study of blood T cell repertoires in COVID-19 (dated by TCRdb to 2018 to 2020). Libraries came from the immunoSEQ multiplex PCR assay. In TCRdb, the immuneACCESS table is reduced to in-frame sequences with V and J assigned. These tables do not hold every clone; where another copy was compared, an unresolved V gene accounts for under half, and the others remain unexplained. For this sample the table gives some 240,000 clones, of which around 84% were detected only once. The leading ten clones occupy approximately 4% of the sample. The sequenced material came from PBMCs or T cells enriched from blood (not recorded which). These receptors originate from a man aged 25 to 40 with acute COVID-19.

V and J are TRBV27 and TRBJ2-2; 10 nucleotides line up with TRBD1. This CDR3 is built from 18 residues. Germline CDR1 reads MNHEY; CDR2 reads SMNVEV (reference sequence). The V segment lost 3 bases and the J segment 4 bases; nucleotides outside the gene matches: 11. CDR3: CASSFGFPGQGFTGELFF. In DNA form, the CDR3 reads TGTGCCAGCAGTTTTGGCTTTCCGGGACAGGGGTTCACCGGGGAGCTGTTTTTT.

The chain uses TRBV6-4 and TRBJ2-2; D remains unclear. CDR3 size: 13 residues. Germline V gene data show CDR1 as MRHNA and CDR2 as SNTAGT. Deletions cut 8 bases from V and 7 bases from J, with 14 bases between. In DNA, the CDR3 is TGTGCCAGCGGTATCCAGGAAGGCGGGGAGCTGTTTTTT. Translating gives CASGIQEGGELFF.

V and J are TRBV7-2 and TRBJ1-6; no definite D call. V shed 6 bases and J shed 7 bases, with 13 bases lying between them. Germline V gene lookup returns CDR1 SGHTA and CDR2 FQGNSA. The CDR3 consists of 14 residues. CDR3 sequence reads: CASRLGRENSPLHF. The CDR3 nucleotides read TGTGCCAGCAGACTTGGGAGGGAAAATTCACCCCTCCACTTT. Complete variable domain (other parts from reference TRBV7-2 and TRBJ1-6): GAGVSQSPSNKVTEKGKDVELRCDPISGHTALYWYRQSLGQGLEFLIYFQGNSAPDKSGLPSDRFSAERTGGSVSTLTIQRTQQEDSAVYLCASRLGRENSPLHFGNGTRLTVT.

This chain joins TRBV5-6 and TRBJ1-1, with unresolved D. V was clipped by 7 bases and J by 1 base, with 11 bases between them. There are 13 residues in the CDR3. The V gene's germline CDR1 is SGHDT and CDR2 YYEEEE. DNA of the CDR3: TGTGCCAGCCCGCCAGAAACGAACACTGAAGCTTTCTTT. Its protein product is CASPPETNTEAFF.

The CDR3: CASSAGPAYGYTF. In DNA, the CDR3 is TGTGCCAGCAGCGCAGGGCCGGCCTATGGCTACACCTTC. The chain is built from TRBV5-4 and TRBJ1-2, with a weak D call TRBD1 (5 bases). Germline V CDR1 and CDR2: SGHNT, YYREEE (reference sequence). The V end lost 4 bases, the J end lost 4 bases, and 11 bases lay between the germline ends. The CDR3 sequence is 13 residues long.

The rearrangement joins TRBV6-5 to TRBJ1-6, with D possibly matching TRBD1 (5 bases). The CDR3 loop spans 16 amino acids. Germline V gene data show CDR1 as MNHEY and CDR2 as SVGAGI. Trimming stripped 0 bases from V and 9 bases from J, with 15 bases between. CDR3 nucleotide sequence: TGTGCCAGCAGTTACTCTATCCGGGGGATAGGTTCACCCCTCCACTTT. Translating gives CASSYSIRGIGSPLHF.